One and the same sample provided the 3 T cell receptor beta chains below, sequenced in a study of blood T cell repertoires in COVID-19. TCRdb's table, derived via immunoSEQ multiplex PCR, lists solely in-frame clones and lacks some. The sample includes under 200,000 clones, around nine tenths seen only once; the top ten take about 6.6%. Sequenced input: PBMCs or T cells enriched from blood (not recorded which). All receptors derive from a woman aged 45-60 years who had recovered from COVID-19.

The CDR3 here is CASRSPNTEAFF. The CDR3 DNA follows: TGTGCCAGCAGATCCCCAAACACTGAAGCTTTCTTT. J is TRBJ1-1 and V is TRBV2; D uncertain. This CDR3 comprises 12 residues. The ends were cut back, 6 bases at V and 2 bases at J, with 7 bases in the middle. CDR1 SNHLY and CDR2 FYNNEI come from the germline V gene.

J is TRBJ2-2 and V is TRBV18, with TRBD1 matching over 8 bases. The CDR3 totals 15 residues. V dropped 2 bases and J dropped 4; count of bases not matched to a gene: 3. Germline V gene lookup returns CDR1 KGHSH and CDR2 LQKENI. The CDR3 loop reads CASSPYTGGTGELFF. DNA for the CDR3: TGTGCCAGCTCACCATATACAGGGGGCACCGGGGAGCTGTTTTTT.

This clone is a singleton in its sample. The chain uses TRBV4-3 and TRBJ1-3; D is unclear. This CDR3 region has 14 residues. Looked up from germline, CDR1 is LGHNA and CDR2 is YSLEER. V was pared by 3 bases and J by 2 bases, with 8 bases between. In nucleotides, the CDR3 is TGCGCCAGCAGCCAGATCGGTACTGGAAACACCATATATTTT. Protein sequence: CASSQIGTGNTIYF.